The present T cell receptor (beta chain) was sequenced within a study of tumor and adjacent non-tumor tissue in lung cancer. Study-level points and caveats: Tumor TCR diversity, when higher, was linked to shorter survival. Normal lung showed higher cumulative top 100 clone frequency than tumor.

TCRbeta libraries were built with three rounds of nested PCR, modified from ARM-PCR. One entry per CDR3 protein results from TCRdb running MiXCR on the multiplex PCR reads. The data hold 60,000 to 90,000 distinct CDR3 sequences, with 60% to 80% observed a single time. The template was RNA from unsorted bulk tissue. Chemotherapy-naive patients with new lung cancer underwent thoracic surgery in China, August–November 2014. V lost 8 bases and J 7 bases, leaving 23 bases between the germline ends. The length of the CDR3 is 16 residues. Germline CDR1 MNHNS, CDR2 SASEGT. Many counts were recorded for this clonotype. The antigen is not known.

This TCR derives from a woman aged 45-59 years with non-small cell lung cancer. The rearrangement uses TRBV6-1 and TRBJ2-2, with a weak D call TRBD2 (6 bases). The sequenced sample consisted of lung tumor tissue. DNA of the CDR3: TGTGCCAGCCGACGGGATGGGACTCTAATCCGCGGGGAGCTGTTTTTT. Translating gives CASRRDGTLIRGELFF.